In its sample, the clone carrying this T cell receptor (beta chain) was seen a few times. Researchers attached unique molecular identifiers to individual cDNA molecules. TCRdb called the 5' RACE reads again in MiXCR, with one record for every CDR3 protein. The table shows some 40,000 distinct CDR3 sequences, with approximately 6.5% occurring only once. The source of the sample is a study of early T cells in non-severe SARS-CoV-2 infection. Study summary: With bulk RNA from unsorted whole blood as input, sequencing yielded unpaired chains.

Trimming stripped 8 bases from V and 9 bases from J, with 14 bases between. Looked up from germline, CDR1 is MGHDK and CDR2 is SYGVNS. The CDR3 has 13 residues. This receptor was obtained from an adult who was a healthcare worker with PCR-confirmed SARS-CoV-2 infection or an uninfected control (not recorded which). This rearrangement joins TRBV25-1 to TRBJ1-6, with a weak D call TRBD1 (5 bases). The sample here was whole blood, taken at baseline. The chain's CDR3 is CASEQDGRSPLHF. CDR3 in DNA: TGTGCCAGCGAACAGGATGGTCGTTCACCCCTCCACTTT.